Reported below is one TCR beta chain. Its antigen is undetermined. This specimen belongs to a study of cytomegalovirus exposure and HLA in healthy donors. Study details: Membership in the Caucasian-associated ancestry cluster was found for approximately 85% of roughly 400 genotyped donors.

Findings and caveats of the study: There were several of the most significant clusters that appeared linked to common viral pathogens in a later analysis. Trimming of TCR beta V- and J-genes showed a link, identified in a later analysis, to a missense DCLRE1C variant.

It was with 60 Vbeta and 13 Jbeta primers that the PCR ran. Assay used: immunoSEQ multiplex PCR; TCRdb lists only in-frame clones, some missing. The data show under 150,000 clones, with about 81% seen just once and approximately 5.6% held by the top ten. The TCR comes from a woman aged 40 to 55 in good health and CMV-seropositive. The sequencing input was PBMCs.

CDR3 protein: CASSPPGHHSNQPQHF. The CDR3 DNA reads TGTGCCAGCAGCCCGCCGGGACACCATAGCAATCAGCCCCAGCATTTT. V is TRBV7-8 and J is TRBJ1-5; D might be TRBD1 (6 bases). The length of the CDR3 is 16 residues. CDR1 is SGHVS, CDR2 FQNEAQ, per germline. V was clipped by 5 bases and J by 0 bases, with 14 bases between them.